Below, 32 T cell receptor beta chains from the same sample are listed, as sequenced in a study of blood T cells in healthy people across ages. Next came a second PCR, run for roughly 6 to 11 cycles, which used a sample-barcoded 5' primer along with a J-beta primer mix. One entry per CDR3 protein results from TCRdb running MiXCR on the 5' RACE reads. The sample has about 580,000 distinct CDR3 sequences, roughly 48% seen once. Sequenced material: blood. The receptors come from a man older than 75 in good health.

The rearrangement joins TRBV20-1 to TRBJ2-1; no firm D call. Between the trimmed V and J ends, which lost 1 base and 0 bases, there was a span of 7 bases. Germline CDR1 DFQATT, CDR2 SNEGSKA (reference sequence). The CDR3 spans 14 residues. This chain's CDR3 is CSARVPTSYNEQFF. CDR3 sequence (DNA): TGCAGTGCTAGAGTGCCGACCTCCTACAATGAGCAGTTCTTC.

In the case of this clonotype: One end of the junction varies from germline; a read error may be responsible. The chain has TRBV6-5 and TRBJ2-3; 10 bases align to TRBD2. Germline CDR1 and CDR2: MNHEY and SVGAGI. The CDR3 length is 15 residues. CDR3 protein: CTSTKGSSGSYTQYF. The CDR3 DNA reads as TGTACCAGCACCAAAGGGTCTAGCGGGAGCTATACGCAGTATTTT.

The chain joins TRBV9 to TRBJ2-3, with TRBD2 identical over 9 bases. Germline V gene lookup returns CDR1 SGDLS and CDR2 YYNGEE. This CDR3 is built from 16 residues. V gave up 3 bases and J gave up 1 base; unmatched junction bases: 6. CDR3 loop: CASSGQRTSGTDTQYF. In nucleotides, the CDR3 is TGTGCCAGCAGCGGGCAAAGGACTAGCGGCACAGATACGCAGTATTTT. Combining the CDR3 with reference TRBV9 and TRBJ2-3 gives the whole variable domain DSGVTQTPKHLITATGQRVTLRCSPRSGDLSVYWYQQSLDQGLQFLIQYYNGEERAKGNILERFSAQQFPDLHSELNLSSLELGDSALYFCASSGQRTSGTDTQYFGPGTRLTVL.

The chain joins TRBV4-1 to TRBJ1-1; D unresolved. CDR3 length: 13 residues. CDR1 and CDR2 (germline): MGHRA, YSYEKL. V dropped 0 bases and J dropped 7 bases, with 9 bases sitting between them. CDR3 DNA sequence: TGCGCCAGCAGCCAAGAAGGCCGGGGTGAAGCTTTCTTT. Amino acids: CASSQEGRGEAFF.

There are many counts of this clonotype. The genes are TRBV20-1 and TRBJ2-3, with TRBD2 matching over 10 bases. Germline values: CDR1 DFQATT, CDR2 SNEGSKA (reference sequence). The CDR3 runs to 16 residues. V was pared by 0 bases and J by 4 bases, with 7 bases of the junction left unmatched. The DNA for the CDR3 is TGCAGTGCTAGAGATCCTAGCGGGGGACGGGCAGATACGCAGTATTTT. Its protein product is CSARDPSGGRADTQYF.

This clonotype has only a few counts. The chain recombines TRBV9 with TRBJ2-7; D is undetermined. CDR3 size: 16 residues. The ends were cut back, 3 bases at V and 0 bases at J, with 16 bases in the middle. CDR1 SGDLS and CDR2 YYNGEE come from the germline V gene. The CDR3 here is CASSDSVGPSSYEQYF. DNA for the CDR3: TGTGCCAGCAGCGATTCGGTAGGCCCCAGCTCCTACGAGCAGTACTTC.

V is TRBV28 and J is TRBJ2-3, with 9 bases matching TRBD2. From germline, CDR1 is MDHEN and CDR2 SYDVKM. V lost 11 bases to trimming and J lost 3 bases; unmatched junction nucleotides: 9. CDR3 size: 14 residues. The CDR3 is CASEPSGATDTQYF. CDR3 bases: TGTGCCTCAGAGCCTAGCGGGGCTACAGATACGCAGTATTTT.

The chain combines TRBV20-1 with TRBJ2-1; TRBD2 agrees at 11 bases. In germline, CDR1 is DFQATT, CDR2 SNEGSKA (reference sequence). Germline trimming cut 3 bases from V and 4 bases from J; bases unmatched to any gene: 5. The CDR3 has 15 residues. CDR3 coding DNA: TGCAGTGCTAGGGCACTAGCGGGGGCGTACAATGAGCAGTTCTTC. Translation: CSARALAGAYNEQFF.

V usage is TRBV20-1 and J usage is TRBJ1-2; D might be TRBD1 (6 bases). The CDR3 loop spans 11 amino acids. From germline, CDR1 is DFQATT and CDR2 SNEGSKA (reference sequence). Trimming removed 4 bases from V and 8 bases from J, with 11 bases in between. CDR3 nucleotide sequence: TGCAGTGCTACAGGGGTTGTCGGCTACACCTTC. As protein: CSATGVVGYTF.

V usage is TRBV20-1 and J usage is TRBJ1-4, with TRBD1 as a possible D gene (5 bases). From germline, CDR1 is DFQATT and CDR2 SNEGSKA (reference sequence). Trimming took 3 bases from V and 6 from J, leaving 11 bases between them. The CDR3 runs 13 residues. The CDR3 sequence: CSASPGTDEKLFF. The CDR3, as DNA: TGCAGTGCTAGTCCCGGGACGGATGAAAAACTGTTTTTT.

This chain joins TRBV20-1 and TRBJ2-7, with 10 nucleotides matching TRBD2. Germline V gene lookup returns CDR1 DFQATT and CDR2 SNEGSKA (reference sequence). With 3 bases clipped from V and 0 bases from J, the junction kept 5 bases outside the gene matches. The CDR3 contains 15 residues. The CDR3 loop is CSARSSGSSSYEQYF. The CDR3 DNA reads TGCAGTGCTAGGTCTAGCGGGAGTTCCTCCTACGAGCAGTACTTC.

CDR3 residues: CASSLNVALAKNIQYF. The CDR3 region has the DNA TGTGCCAGCAGCTTAAATGTCGCCCTAGCCAAAAACATTCAGTACTTC. The chain uses TRBV7-2 and TRBJ2-4, with D hard to call. Trimming cost V 2 bases and J 0 bases, with 11 bases left between them. CDR1 is SGHTA and CDR2 is FQGNSA in the germline V gene. This CDR3 is 16 amino acids long.

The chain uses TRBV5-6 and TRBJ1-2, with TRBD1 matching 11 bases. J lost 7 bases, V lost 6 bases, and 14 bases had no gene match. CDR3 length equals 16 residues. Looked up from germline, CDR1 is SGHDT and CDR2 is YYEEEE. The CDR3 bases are TGTGCCAGCAACCCCCCCTGGACAGGGGGCGAGAGTGGCTACACCTTC. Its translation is CASNPPWTGGESGYTF. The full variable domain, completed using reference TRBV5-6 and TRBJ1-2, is DAGVTQSPTHLIKTRGQQVTLRCSPKSGHDTVSWYQQALGQGPQFIFQYYEEEERQRGNFPDRFSGHQFPNYSSELNVNALLLGDSALYLCASNPPWTGGESGYTFGSGTRLTVV.

The DNA for the CDR3 is TGCGCCAGCAAACGACAGGGGGATATAGAGACCCAGTACTTC. Translated, it gives CASKRQGDIETQYF. The V and J genes are TRBV5-1 and TRBJ2-5; 9 bases line up with TRBD1. The CDR3 spans 14 residues. J lost 4 bases, V lost 6 bases, and 7 bases had no gene match. Germline CDR1 reads SGHRS; CDR2 reads YFSETQ.

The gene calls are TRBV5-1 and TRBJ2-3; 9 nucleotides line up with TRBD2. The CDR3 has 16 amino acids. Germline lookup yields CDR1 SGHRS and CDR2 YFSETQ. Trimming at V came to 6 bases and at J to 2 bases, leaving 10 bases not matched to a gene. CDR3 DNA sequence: TGCGCCAGCAAATCGGCGGGGGGGCGTGTCACAGATACGCAGTATTTT. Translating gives CASKSAGGRVTDTQYF.

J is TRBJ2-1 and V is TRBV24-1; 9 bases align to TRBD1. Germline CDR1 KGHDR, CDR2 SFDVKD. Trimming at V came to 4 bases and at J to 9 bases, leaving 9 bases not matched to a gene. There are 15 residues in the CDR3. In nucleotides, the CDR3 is TGTGCCACCAGTGACCCGGGACAGGGCGGTGGTGAGCAGTTCTTC. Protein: CATSDPGQGGGEQFF.

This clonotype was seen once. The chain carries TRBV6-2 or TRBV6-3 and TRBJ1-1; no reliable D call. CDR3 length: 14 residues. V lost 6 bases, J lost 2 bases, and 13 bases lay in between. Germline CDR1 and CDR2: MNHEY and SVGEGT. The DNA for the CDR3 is TGTGCCAGCAGAAAGGACCGGCCCAACACTGAAGCTTTCTTT. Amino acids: CASRKDRPNTEAFF.

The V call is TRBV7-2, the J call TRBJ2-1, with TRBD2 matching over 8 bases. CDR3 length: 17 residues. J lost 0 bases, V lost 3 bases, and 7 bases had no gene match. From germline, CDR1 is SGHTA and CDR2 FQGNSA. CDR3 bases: TGTGCCAGCAGCTTCGGACTAGCTCACAGCTCCTACAATGAGCAGTTCTTC. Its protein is CASSFGLAHSSYNEQFF.

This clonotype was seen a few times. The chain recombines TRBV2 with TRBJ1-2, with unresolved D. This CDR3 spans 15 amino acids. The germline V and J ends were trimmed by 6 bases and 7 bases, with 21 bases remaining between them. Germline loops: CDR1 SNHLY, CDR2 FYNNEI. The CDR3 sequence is CASSPRPGTLFGYTF. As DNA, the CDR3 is TGTGCCAGCAGCCCACGGCCGGGCACGTTGTTTGGCTACACCTTC.

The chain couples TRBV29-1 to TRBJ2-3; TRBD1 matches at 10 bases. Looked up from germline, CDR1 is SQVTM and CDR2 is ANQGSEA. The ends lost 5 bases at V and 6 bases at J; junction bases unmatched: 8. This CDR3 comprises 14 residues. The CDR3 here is CSVLKGTGDDTQYF. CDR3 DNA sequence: TGCAGCGTTTTGAAGGGGACAGGGGACGATACGCAGTATTTT.

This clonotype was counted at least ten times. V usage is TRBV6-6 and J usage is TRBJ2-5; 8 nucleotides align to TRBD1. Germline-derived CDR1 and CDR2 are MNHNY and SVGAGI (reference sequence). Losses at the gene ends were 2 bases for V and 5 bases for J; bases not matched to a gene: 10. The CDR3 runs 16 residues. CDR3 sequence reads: CASSYRTGTGGETQYF. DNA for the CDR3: TGTGCCAGCAGTTACCGCACCGGGACAGGAGGCGAGACCCAGTACTTC.

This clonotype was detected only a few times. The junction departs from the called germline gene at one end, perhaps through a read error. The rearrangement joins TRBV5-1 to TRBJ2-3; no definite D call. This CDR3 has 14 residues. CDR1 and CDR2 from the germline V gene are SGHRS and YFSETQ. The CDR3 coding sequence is TGCGCCAGCAGCTTGGAGGTCGGCACGGATACGCAGTATTTT. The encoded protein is CASSLEVGTDTQYF. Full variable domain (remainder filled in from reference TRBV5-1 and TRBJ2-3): KAGVTQTPRYLIKTRGQQVTLSCSPISGHRSVSWYQQTPGQGLQFLFEYFSETQRNKGNFPGRFSGRQFSNSRSEMNVSTLELGDSALYLCASSLEVGTDTQYFGPGTRLTVL.

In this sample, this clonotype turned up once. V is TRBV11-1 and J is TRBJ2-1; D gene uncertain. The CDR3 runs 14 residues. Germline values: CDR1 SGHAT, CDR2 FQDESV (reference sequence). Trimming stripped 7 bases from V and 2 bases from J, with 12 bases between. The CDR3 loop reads CASTLTGPYNEQFF. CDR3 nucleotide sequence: TGTGCCAGCACACTCACCGGGCCCTACAATGAGCAGTTCTTC.

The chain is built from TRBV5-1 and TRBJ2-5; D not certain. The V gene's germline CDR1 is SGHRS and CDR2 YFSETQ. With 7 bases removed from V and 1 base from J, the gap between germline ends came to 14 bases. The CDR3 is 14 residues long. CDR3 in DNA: TGCGCCAGCGCAGAAAGGGCCGTCCAAGAGACCCAGTACTTC. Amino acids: CASAERAVQETQYF.

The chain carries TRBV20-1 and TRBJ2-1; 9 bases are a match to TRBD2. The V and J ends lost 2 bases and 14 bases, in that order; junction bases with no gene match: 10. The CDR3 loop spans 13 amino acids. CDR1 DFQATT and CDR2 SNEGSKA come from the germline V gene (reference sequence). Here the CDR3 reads CSARSSGNPKEFF. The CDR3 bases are TGCAGTGCTAGATCTAGCGGGAACCCCAAGGAGTTCTTC.

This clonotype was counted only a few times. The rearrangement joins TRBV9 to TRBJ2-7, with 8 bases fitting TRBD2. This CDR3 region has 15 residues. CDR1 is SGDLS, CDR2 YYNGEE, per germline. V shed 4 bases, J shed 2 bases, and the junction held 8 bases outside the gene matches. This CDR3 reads CASSPVTSGTYEQYF. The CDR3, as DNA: TGTGCCAGCAGCCCCGTTACTAGCGGAACCTACGAGCAGTACTTC.

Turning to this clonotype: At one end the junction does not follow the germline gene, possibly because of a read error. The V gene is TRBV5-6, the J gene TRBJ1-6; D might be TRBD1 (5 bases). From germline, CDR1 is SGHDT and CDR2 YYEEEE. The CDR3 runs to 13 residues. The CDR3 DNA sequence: TGCGCCAGCAGCCCGGGACGGTCTTCACCCCTCCACTTT. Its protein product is CASSPGRSSPLHF.

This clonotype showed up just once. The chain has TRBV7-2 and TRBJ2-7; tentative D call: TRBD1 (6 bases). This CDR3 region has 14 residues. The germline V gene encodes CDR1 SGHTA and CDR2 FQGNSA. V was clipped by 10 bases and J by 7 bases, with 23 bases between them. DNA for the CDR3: TGTGCCAACACCTCAGACAGGAGCCTGAGAGAGCAGTACTTC. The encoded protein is CANTSDRSLREQYF.

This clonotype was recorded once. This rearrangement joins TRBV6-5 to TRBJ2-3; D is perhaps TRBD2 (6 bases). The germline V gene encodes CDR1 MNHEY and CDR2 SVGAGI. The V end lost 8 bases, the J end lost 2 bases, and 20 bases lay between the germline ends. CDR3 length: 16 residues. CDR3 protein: CASSHLVWGVTDTQYF. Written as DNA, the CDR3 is TGTGCCAGCTCCCACCTGGTGTGGGGGGTCACAGATACGCAGTATTTT.

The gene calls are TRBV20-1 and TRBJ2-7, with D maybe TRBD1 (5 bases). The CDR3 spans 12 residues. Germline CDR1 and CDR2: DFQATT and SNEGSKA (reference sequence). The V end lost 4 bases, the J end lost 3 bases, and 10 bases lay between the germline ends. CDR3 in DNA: TGCAGTGCTAACCGACAGAACTACGAGCAGTACTTC. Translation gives CSANRQNYEQYF.

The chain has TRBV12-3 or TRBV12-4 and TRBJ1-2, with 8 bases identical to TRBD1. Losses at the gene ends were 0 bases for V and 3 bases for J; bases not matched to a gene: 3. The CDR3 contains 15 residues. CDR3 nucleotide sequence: TGTGCCAGCAGTTTAGCCCCGACAGGGGACTATGGCTACACCTTC. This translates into CASSLAPTGDYGYTF.

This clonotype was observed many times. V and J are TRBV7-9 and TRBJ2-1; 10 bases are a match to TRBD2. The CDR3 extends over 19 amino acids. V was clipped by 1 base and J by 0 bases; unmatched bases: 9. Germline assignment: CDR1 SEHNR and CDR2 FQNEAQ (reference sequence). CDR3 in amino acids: CASSLGGSGGYFSYNEQFF. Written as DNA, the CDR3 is TGTGCCAGCAGCTTAGGGGGTAGCGGGGGGTACTTCTCCTACAATGAGCAGTTCTTC.